One sample yielded the 11 T cell receptor beta chains listed below, sequenced in a study of T cells expressing NK-cell markers (dated by TCRdb to 2020 to 2022). Receptor libraries were prepared by 5' RACE. Data came from an Illumina HiSeq 2000. One entry per CDR3 protein sequence results from the TCRdb reprocessing of the reads, with DNA left out. The table of this sample itemizes about 550,000 distinct CDR3 sequences. Together, the top ten hold under 4.5% of the sample. Material: blood T cells: a sorted CD56 or NKG2C T cell subset, CD4+ or CD8+ T cells, or bulk PBMC T cells (not recorded which). All receptors derive from a man between 18 and 35 years old in good health. Donor details come from another sample of the same person, matched by shared clones.

V gene TRBV4-1 combines with J gene TRBJ1-1. This CDR3 spans 12 amino acids. CDR1 is MGHRA, CDR2 YSYEKL, per germline. Here the CDR3 reads CASSQGTAEAFF.

The chain has TRBV12-3 or TRBV12-4 and TRBJ2-1; TCRdb's assignment of TRBD1 cannot be checked, as there is no DNA. This CDR3 comprises 13 residues. The CDR3 loop reads CASSLQEAYEQFF.

The V gene is TRBV7-2, the J gene TRBJ1-1. The germline CDR1 and CDR2 sequences are SGHTA and FQGNSA. This CDR3 is built from 16 residues. The CDR3 loop reads CASSLGPAQWNTEAFF.

The chain links TRBV4-1 to TRBJ2-3; the D gene TCRdb calls, TRBD2, cannot be checked with no DNA. The CDR3 sequence is 15 residues long. The V gene's germline CDR1 is MGHRA and CDR2 YSYEKL. The chain's CDR3 is CASSEGGGRVRRQYF.

The rearrangement links TRBV2 to TRBJ2-3. CDR1 and CDR2 (germline): SNHLY, FYNNEI. The CDR3 totals 12 residues. The CDR3 protein is CASSEGVGTQYF.

The rearrangement joins TRBV19 to TRBJ2-1. This CDR3 has 15 residues. The germline V gene has CDR1 LNHDA and CDR2 SQIVND (reference sequence). The CDR3 region is CASSISKQAMDEQFF. The whole variable domain, filled in from reference TRBV19 and TRBJ2-1, reads DGGITQSPKYLFRKEGQNVTLSCEQNLNHDAMYWYRQDPGQGLRLIYYSQIVNDFQKGDIAEGYSVSREKKESFPLTVTSAQKNPTAFYLCASSISKQAMDEQFFGPGTRLTVL.

The gene calls are TRBV20-1 and TRBJ2-1. The germline V gene encodes CDR1 DFQATT and CDR2 SNEGSKA (reference sequence). This CDR3 has 16 residues. The chain's CDR3 is CSARDLTADSYNEQFF.

The gene calls are TRBV14 and TRBJ2-7. The CDR3 length is 17 residues. CDR1 is SGHDN, CDR2 FVKESK, per germline. CDR3 protein: CASSPTHLFQGPYEQYF.

This sequence joins TRBV7-6 and TRBJ2-7; the TRBD1 assignment by TCRdb is unverifiable without DNA. Germline V gene lookup returns CDR1 SGHVS and CDR2 FNYEAQ. The CDR3 has 13 residues. CDR3 sequence: CASSLRDPYEQYF.

The chain employs TRBV5-1 and TRBJ2-3; no DNA is available, so the TRBD1 call from TCRdb remains unchecked. Germline V gene lookup returns CDR1 SGHRS and CDR2 YFSETQ. This CDR3 contains 15 residues. The CDR3 spells CASSSGPFGGDTQYF.

The rearrangement uses TRBV7-6 and TRBJ2-3. This CDR3 comprises 15 residues. CDR1 and CDR2 from the germline V gene are SGHVS and FNYEAQ. The CDR3 loop is CASSAARQPTDTQYF.